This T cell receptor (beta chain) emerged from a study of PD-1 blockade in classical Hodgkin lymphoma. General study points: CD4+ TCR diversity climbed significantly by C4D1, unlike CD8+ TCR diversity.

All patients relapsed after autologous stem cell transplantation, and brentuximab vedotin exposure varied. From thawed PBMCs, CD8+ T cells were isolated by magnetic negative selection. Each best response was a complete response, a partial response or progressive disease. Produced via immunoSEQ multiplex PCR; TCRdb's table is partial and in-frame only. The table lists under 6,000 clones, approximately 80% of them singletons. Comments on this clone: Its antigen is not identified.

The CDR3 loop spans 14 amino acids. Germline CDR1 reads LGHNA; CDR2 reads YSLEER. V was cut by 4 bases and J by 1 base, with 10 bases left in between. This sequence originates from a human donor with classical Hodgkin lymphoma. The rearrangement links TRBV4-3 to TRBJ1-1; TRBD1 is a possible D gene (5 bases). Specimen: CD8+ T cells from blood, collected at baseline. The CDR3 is CASSPETGNTEAFF. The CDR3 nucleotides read TGCGCCAGCAGCCCAGAAACAGGGAACACTGAAGCTTTCTTT.